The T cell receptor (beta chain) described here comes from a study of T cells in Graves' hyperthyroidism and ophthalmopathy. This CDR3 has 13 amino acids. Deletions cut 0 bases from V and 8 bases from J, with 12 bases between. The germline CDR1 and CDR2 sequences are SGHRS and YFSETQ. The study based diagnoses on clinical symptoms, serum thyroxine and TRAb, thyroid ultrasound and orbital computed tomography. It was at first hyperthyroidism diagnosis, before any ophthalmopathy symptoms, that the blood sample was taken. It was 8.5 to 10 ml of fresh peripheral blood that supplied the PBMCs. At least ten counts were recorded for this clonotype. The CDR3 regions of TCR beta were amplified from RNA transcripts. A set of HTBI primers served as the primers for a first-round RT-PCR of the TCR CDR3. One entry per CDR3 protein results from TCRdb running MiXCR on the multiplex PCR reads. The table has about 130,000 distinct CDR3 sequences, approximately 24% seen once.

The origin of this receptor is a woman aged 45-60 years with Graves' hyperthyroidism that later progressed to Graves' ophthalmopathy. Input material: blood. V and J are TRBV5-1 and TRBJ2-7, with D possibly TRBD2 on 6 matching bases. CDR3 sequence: CASSLGRDSQQYF. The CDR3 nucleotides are TGCGCCAGCAGCTTGGGTCGGGACTCGCAGCAGTACTTC.